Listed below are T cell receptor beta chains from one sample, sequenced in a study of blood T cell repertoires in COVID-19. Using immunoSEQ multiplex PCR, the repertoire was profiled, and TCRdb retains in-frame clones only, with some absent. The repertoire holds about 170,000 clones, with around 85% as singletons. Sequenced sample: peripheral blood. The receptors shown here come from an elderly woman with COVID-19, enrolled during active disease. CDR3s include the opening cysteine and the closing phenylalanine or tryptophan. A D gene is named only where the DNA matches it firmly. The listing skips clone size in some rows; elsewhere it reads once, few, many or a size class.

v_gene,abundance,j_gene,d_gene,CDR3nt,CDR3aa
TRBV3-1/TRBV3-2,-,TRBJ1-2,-,TGTGCCAGCAGCCAGGACATTCACTACACCTTC,CASSQDIHYTF
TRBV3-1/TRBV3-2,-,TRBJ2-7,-,TGTGCCAGCAGCCAAGCCCGACTAGGATTCGAGCAGTACTTC,CASSQARLGFEQYF
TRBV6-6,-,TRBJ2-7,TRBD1,TGTGCCAGCAGTTTCCGGGACAGGCTCGGAGAGCAGTACTTC,CASSFRDRLGEQYF
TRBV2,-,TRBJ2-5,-,TGTGCCAGCAAGACAGGCCTCCGAGAGACCCAGTACTTC,CASKTGLRETQYF
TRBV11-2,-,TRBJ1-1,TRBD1,TGTGCCAGCAGTTATTTCACAGGGGCCCAAGGGAACACTGAAGCTTTCTTT,CASSYFTGAQGNTEAFF
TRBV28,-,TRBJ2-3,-,TGTGCCAGCATTAACGGTCACAGCACAGATACGCAGTATTTT,CASINGHSTDTQYF
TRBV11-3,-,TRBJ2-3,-,TGTGCCAGCAGCTTAGCGAGGGGGACAGATACGCAGTATTTT,CASSLARGTDTQYF
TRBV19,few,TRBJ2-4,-,TGTGCCAGTAGTATATCTCCCACCAACATGTACTTC,CASSISPTNMYF
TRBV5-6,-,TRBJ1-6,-,TGTGCCAGCAGCTTGAGGGGTTTGGGTTATTCACCCCTCCACTTT,CASSLRGLGYSPLHF
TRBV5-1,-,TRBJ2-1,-,TGCGCCAGCAGTTCAGCGGTTAGCTCCTACAATGAGCAGTTCTTC,CASSSAVSSYNEQFF
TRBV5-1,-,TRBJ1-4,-,TGCGCCAGCAGCTCGAACCGGGAAAAACTGTTTTTT,CASSSNREKLFF
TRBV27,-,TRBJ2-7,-,TGTGCCAGCAGCCAAGCGCTAGCCTACGAGCAGTACTTC,CASSQALAYEQYF
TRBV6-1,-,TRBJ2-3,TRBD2,TGTGCCAGCAGTGATGGGCGGGGGACTGGCCATACGCAGTATTTT,CASSDGRGTGHTQYF
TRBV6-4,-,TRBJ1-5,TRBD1,TGTGCCAGCAGTCTCTGTCCCGTACAGGGGGGTAGCAATCAGCCCCAGCATTTT,CASSLCPVQGGSNQPQHF
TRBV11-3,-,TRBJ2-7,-,TGTGCCAGCAGCTTAGCTTTAGCCCTCCCGGCGGGGCACGAGCAGTACTTC,CASSLALALPAGHEQYF
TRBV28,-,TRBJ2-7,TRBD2,TGTGCCAGCAGCACCGCACCTAGCGGCGCCTACGAGCAGTACTTC,CASSTAPSGAYEQYF
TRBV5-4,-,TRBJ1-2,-,TGTGCCAGCAGTCCAGGCCAGTCGTACAATAACTATGGCTACACCTTC,CASSPGQSYNNYGYTF
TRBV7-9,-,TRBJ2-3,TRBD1,TGTGCCAGCAGCTCCGGGACAGAAGCAGATACGCAGTATTTT,CASSSGTEADTQYF
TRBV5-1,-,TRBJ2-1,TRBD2,TGCGCCAGCAGCCCGGGACTAGCGGGAGTGTTTGAGCAGTTCTTC,CASSPGLAGVFEQFF
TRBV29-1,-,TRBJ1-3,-,TGCAGCGTTTCCCAGGGGAGCTCTGGAAACACCATATATTTT,CSVSQGSSGNTIYF
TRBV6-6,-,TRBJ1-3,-,TGTGCCAGCAGTTACTCGGGCGGGACCTCTGGAAACACCATATATTTT,CASSYSGGTSGNTIYF
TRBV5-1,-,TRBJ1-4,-,TGCGCCAGCAGCTCGACAGCTGCAACTAATGAAAAACTGTTTTTT,CASSSTAATNEKLFF
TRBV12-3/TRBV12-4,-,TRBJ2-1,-,TGTGCCAGCAGTCCTGACAGATCGTCTGAGCAGTTCTTC,CASSPDRSSEQFF
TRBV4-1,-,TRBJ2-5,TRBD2,TGCGCCAGCAGCCCGGGGACTAGCGGGAGGGAGACCCAGTACTTC,CASSPGTSGRETQYF
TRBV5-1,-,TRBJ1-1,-,TGCGCCAGCAGCTTGCCTCCGGGACACTCAAACACTGAAGCTTTCTTT,CASSLPPGHSNTEAFF
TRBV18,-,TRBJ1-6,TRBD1,TGTGCCAGCTCACAACAAAGGACAGGGGCCAACTCACCCCTCCACTTT,CASSQQRTGANSPLHF